This T cell receptor (beta chain) is drawn from a study of T cells after yellow fever vaccination. Broader study findings: Weaker overall was a secondary response that nonetheless peaked faster, on day 5 versus 15.

In TCRdb, the 5' RACE reads were re-called with MiXCR into one record per CDR3 protein. Among 200,000 to 300,000 distinct CDR3 sequences listed, roughly 3.7% were seen once. Trimming took 2 bases from V and 6 from J; bases not matched to a gene: 3. Germline assignment: CDR1 LGHNA and CDR2 YSLEER. The CDR3 sequence is 16 residues long. In its sample, this clonotype was seen many times. The target antigen is unknown. The source material was PBMCs, sampled 15 days after the yellow fever booster vaccination. The receptor comes from a man younger than 35 who received the YFV17D yellow fever vaccine. The V call is TRBV4-3, the J call TRBJ2-1; 14 positions agree with TRBD2. CDR3 loop: CASSQPGTSGGNEQFF. CDR3 bases: TGCGCCAGCAGCCAACCCGGGACTAGCGGGGGCAATGAGCAGTTCTTC.